This TCR beta chain was observed in a study of early stage breast cancer tumors. Using immunoSEQ multiplex PCR, the repertoire was profiled, and TCRdb retains in-frame clones only, with some absent. The sample consists of some 10,000 clones, around 60% of them appearing once. V was pared by 6 bases and J by 0 bases, with 4 bases of the junction left unmatched. CDR1 is MGHDK and CDR2 is SYGVNS in the germline V gene. The CDR3 runs to 14 residues. This TCR was sampled from a person between 55 and 70 years old with breast cancer. The chain uses TRBV25-1 and TRBJ2-7, with 8 bases aligning to TRBD1. Sequencing input: breast tumor tissue. Here the CDR3 reads CASRPGGRSYEQYF. CDR3 sequence (DNA): TGTGCCAGCAGGCCAGGGGGCCGCTCCTACGAGCAGTACTTC.